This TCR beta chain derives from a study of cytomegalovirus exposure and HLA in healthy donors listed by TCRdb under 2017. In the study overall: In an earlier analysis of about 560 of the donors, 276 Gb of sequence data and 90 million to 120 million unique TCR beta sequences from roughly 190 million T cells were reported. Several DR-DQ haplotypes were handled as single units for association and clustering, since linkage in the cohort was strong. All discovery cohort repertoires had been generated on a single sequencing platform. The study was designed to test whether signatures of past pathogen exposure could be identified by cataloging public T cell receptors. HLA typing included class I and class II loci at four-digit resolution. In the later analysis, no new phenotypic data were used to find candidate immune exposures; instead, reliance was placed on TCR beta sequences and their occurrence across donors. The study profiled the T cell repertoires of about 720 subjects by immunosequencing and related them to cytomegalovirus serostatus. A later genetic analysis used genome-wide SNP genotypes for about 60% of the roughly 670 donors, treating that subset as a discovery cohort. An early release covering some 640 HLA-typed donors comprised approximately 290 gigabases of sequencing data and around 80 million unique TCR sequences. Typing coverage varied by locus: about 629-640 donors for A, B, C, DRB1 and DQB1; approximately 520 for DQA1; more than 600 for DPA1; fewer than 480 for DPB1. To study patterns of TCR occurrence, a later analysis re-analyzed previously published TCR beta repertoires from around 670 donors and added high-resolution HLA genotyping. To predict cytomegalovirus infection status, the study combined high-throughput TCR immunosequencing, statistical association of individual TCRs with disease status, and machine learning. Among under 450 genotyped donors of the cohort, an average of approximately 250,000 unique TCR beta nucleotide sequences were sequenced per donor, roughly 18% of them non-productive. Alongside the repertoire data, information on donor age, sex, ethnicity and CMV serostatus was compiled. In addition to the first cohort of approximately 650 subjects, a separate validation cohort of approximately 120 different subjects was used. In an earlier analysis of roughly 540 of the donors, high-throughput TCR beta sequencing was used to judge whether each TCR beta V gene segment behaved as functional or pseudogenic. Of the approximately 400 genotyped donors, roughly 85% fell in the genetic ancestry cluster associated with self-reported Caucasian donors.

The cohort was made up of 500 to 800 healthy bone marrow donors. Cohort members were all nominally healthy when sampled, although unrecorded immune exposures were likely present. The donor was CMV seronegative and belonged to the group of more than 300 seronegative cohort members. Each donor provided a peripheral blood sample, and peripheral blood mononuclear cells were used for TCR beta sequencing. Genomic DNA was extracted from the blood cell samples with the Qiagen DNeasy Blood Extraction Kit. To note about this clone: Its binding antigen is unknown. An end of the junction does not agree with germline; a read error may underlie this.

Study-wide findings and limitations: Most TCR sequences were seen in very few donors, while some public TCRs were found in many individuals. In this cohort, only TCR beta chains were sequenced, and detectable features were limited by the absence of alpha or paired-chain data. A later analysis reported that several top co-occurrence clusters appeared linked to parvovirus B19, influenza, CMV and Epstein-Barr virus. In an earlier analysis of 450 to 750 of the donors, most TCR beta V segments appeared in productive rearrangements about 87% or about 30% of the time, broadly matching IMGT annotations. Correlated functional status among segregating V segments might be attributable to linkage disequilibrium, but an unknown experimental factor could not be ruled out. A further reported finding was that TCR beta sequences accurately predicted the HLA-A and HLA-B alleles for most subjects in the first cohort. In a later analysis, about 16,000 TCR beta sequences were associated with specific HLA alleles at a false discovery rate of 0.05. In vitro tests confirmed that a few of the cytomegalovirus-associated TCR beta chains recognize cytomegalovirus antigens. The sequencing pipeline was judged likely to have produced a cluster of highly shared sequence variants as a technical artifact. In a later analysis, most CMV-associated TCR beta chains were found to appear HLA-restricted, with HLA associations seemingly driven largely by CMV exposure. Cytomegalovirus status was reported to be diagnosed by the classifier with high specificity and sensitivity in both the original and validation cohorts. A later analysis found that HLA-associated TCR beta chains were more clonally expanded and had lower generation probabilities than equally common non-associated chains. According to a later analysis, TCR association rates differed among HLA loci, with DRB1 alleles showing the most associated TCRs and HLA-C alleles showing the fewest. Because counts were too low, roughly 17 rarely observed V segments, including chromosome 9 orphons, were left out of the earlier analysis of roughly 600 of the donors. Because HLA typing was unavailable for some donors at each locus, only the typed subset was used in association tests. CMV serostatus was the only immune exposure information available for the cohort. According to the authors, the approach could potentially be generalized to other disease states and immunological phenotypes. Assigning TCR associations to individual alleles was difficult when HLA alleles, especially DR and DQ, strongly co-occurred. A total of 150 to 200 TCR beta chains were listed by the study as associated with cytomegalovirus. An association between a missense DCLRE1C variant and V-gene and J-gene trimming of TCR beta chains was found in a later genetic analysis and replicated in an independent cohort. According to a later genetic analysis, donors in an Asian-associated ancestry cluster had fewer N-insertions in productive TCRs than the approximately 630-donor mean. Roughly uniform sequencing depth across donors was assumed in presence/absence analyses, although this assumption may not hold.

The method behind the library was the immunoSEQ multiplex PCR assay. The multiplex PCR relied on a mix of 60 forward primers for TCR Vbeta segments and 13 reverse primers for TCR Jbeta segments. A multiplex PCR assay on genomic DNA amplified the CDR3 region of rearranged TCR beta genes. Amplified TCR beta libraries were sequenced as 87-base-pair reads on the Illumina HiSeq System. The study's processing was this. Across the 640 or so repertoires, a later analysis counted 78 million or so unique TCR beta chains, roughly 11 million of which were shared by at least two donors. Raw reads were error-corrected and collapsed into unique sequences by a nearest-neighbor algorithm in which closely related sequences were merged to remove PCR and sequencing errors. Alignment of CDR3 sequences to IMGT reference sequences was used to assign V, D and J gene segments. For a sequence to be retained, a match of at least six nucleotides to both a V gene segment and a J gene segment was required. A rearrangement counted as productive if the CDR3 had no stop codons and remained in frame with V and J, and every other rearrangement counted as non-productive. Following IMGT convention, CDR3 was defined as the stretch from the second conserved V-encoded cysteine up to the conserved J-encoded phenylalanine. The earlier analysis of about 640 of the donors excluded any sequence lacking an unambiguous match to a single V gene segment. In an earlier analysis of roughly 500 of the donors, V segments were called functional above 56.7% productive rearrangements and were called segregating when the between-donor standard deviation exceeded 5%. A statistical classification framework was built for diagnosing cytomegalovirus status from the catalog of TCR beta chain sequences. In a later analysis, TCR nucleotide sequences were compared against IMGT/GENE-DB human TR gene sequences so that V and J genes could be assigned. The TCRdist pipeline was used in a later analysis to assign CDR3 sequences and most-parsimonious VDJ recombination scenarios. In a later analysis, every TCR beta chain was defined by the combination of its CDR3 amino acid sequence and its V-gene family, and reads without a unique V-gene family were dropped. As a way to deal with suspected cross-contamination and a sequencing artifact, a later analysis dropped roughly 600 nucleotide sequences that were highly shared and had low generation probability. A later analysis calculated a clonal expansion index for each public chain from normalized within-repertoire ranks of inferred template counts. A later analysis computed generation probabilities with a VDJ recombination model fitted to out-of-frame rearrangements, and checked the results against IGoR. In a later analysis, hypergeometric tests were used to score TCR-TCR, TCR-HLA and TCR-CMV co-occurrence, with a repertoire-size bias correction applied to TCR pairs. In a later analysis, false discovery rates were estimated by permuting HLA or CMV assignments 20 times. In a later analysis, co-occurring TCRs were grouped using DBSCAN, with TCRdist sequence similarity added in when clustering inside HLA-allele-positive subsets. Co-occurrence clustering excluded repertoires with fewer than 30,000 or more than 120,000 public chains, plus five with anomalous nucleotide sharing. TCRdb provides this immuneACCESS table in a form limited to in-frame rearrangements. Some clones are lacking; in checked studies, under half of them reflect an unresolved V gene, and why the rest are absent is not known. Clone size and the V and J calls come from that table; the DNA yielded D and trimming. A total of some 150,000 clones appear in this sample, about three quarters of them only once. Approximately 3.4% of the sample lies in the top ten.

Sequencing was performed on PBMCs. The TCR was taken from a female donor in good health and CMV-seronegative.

The CDR3: CANSATSVWSGTDTDTQYF. The base sequence is TGTGCCAACAGCGCTACCTCTGTTTGGTCCGGGACAGACACAGATACGCAGTATTTT. This chain is built from TRBV5-6 and TRBJ2-3; 7 of the junction bases match TRBD1. CDR1 and CDR2, per the germline V gene, are SGHDT and YYEEEE. Including cysteine and phenylalanine, the CDR3 has 19 amino acids. The sequence is cut down to CDR3 DNA, 57 bases in frame from base 1.